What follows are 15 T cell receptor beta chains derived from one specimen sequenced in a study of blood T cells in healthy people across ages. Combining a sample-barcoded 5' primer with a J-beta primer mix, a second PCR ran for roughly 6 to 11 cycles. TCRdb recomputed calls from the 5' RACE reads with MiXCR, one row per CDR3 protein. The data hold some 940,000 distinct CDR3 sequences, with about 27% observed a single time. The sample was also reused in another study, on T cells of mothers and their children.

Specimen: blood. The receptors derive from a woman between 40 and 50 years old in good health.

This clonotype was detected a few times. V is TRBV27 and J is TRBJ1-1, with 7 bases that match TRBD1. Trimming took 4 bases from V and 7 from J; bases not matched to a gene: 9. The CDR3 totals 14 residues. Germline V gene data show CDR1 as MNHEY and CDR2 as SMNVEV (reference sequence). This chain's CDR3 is CASSWTGPGDEAFF. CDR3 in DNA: TGTGCCAGCAGTTGGACAGGCCCGGGGGATGAAGCTTTCTTT.

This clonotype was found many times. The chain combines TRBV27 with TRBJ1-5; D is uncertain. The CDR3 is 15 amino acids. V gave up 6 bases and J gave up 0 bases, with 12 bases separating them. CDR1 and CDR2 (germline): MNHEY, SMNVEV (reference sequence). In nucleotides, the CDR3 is TGTGCCAGCAGCTATCTCGGCGTTAGCAATCAGCCCCAGCATTTT. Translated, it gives CASSYLGVSNQPQHF.

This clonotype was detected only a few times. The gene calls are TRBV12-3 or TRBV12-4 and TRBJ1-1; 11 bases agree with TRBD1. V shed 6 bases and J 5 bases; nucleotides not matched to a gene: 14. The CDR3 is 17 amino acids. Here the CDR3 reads CASRRKVTGTGGTEAFF. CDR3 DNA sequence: TGTGCCAGCAGACGAAAGGTGACCGGGACAGGGGGAACTGAAGCTTTCTTT.

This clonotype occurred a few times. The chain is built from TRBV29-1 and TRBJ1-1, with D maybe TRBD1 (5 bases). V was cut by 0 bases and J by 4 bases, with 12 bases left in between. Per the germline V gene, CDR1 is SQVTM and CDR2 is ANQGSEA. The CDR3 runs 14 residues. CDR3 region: CSVEEGGVVTEAFF. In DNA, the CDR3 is TGCAGCGTTGAAGAGGGAGGGGTCGTCACTGAAGCTTTCTTT.

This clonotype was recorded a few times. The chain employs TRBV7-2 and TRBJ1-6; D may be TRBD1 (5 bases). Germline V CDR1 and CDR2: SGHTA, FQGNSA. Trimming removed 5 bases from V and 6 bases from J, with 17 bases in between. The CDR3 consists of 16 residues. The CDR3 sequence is CASSPGVGGGNSPLHF. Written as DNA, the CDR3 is TGTGCCAGCAGCCCGGGGGTCGGCGGCGGTAATTCACCCCTCCACTTT.

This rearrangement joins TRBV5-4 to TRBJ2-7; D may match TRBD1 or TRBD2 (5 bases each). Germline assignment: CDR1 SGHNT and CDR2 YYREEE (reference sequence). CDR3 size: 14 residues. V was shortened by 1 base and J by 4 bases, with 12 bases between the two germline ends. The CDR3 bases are TGTGCCAGCAGCTTGTACGGGGCGAGGTACGAGCAGTACTTC. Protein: CASSLYGARYEQYF.

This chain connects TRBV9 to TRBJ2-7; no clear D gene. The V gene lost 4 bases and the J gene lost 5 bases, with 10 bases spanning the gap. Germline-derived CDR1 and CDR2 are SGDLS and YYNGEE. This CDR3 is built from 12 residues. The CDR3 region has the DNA TGTGCCAGCAGCCCGAGCCCCCACGAGCAGTACTTC. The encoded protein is CASSPSPHEQYF.

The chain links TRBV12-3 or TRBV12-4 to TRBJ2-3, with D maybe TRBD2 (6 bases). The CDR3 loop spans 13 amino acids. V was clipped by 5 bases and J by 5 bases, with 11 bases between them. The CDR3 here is CASSILAVDTQYF. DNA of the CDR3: TGTGCCAGCAGTATTTTAGCGGTAGATACGCAGTATTTT.

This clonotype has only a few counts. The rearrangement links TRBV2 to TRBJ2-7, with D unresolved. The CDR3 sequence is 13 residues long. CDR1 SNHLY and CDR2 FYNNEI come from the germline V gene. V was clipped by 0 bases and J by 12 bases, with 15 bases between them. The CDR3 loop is CASSEAGSPRPYF. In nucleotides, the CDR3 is TGTGCCAGCAGTGAAGCAGGATCCCCCAGGCCGTACTTC.

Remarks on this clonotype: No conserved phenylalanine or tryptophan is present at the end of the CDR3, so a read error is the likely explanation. The CDR3 sequence: CASSLRTGGTGANVLTL. In DNA, the CDR3 is TGCGCCAGCAGCCTCAGGACAGGGGGAACGGGGGCCAACGTCCTGACTTTG. The V and J genes are TRBV5-1 and TRBJ2-6; the match to TRBD1 covers 10 bases. Germline lookup yields CDR1 SGHRS and CDR2 YFSETQ. The CDR3 is 17 residues long. V was clipped by 4 bases and J by 4 bases; unmatched bases: 8.

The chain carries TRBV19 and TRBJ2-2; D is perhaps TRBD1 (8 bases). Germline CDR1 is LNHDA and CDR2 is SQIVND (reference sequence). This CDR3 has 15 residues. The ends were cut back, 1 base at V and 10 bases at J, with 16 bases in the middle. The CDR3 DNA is TGTGCCAGTAGTATAGTAGGACAGGGAGGGGCGGAGCTGTTTTTT. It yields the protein CASSIVGQGGAELFF.

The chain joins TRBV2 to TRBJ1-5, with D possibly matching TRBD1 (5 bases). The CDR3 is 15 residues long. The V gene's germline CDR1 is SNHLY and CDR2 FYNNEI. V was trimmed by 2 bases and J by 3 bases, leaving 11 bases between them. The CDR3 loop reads CASSESRAPNQPQHF. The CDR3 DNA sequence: TGTGCCAGCAGTGAATCCAGGGCCCCCAATCAGCCCCAGCATTTT. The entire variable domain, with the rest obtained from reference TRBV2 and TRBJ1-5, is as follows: EPEVTQTPSHQVTQMGQEVILRCVPISNHLYFYWYRQILGQKVEFLVSFYNNEISEKSEIFDDQFSVERPDGSNFTLKIRSTKLEDSAMYFCASSESRAPNQPQHFGDGTRLSIL.

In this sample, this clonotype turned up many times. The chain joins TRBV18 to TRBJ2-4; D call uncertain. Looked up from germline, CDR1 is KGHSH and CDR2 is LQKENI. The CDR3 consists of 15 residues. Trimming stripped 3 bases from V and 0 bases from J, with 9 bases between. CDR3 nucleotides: TGTGCCAGCTCACCCCCCAATATAGCCAAAAACATTCAGTACTTC. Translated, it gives CASSPPNIAKNIQYF.

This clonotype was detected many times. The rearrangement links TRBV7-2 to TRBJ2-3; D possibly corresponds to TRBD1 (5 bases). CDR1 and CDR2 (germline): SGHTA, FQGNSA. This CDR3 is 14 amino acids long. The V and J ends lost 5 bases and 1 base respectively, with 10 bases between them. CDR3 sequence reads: CASSPGMGTDTQYF. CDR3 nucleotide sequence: TGTGCCAGCAGCCCAGGGATGGGCACAGATACGCAGTATTTT.

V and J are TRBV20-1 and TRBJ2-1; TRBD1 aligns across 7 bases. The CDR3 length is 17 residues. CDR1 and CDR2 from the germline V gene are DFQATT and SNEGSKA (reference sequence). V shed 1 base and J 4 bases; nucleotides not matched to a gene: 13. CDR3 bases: TGCAGTGCTAGAGTCCGACCGGACAGGTCAATATACAATGAGCAGTTCTTC. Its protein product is CSARVRPDRSIYNEQFF.